Listed here are 8 T cell receptor beta chains from one sample, sequenced in a study of OX40 agonist ivuxolimab in advanced cancers. Some clones are missing from TCRdb's copy, which holds only in-frame ones; the method was immunoSEQ multiplex PCR. The sample has about 73,000 clones, about 86% seen once. The material was CD4+ or CD8+ T cells sorted from blood, obtained in a trial of the OX40 agonist ivuxolimab. Receptors were obtained from an adult with an advanced solid tumor such as melanoma, head and neck, liver or kidney cancer.

This chain joins TRBV7-9 and TRBJ2-3, with D hard to call. Germline CDR1 and CDR2: SEHNR and FQNEAQ (reference sequence). V gave up 2 bases and J gave up 3 bases, with 6 bases separating them. The CDR3 is 13 residues long. The CDR3 region is CASSLPSTDTQYF. The CDR3 DNA is TGTGCCAGCAGCTTACCCTCTACAGATACGCAGTATTTT.

V usage is TRBV4-3 and J usage is TRBJ2-1, with 9 bases identical to TRBD1. Trimming removed 2 bases from V and 9 bases from J; junction bases left unmatched: 5. There are 14 residues in the CDR3. Germline CDR1 is LGHNA and CDR2 is YSLEER. The CDR3 protein is CASSQLVQGAEQFF. Written as DNA, the CDR3 is TGCGCCAGCAGCCAATTAGTACAGGGGGCTGAGCAGTTCTTC.

This chain links TRBV5-4 with TRBJ2-1, with D perhaps being TRBD1 or TRBD2 (5 bases each). CDR1 is SGHNT and CDR2 is YYREEE in the germline V gene (reference sequence). Trimming pared 2 bases from V and 11 bases from J, leaving 11 bases between. The CDR3 covers 12 residues. The CDR3 nucleotides are TGTGCCAGCAGCTTCGGGGCCGAGAAGCAGTTCTTC. Translation: CASSFGAEKQFF.

The chain carries TRBV4-3 and TRBJ2-1; D possibly corresponds to TRBD2 (6 bases). Germline V gene lookup returns CDR1 LGHNA and CDR2 YSLEER. The CDR3 is 13 residues long. Trimming shortened V by 5 bases and J by 4 bases, and 9 bases separated the two germline ends. The CDR3 nucleotides read TGCGCCAGCAGCGTTAGCGGTTACAATGAGCAGTTCTTC. It translates to CASSVSGYNEQFF.

With regard to this clone: Other DNA sequences in this sample translate to the same CDR3. V and J are TRBV6-1 and TRBJ1-1, with 9 bases matching TRBD1. The CDR3 has 15 amino acids. Germline V gives CDR1 MNHNS, CDR2 SASEGT. V trimming: 5 bases; J trimming: 0 bases; junction bases outside the gene matches: 4. CDR3 protein: CASSQQGAVNTEAFF. The CDR3 bases are TGTGCCAGCAGTCAACAGGGGGCGGTGAACACTGAAGCTTTCTTT.

The CDR3 bases are TGTGCCAGCAGCTTAGCGAGACTAGCGCAGTTCTTC. Translated, it gives CASSLARLAQFF. This sequence joins TRBV11-2 and TRBJ2-1, with 7 bases identical to TRBD2. The CDR3 extends over 12 amino acids. CDR1 is SGHAT, CDR2 FQNNGV, per germline. J was trimmed by 12 bases and V by 1 base; bases with no gene match: 3.

This rearrangement joins TRBV7-9 to TRBJ2-7; 8 bases agree with TRBD1. The germline V gene has CDR1 SEHNR and CDR2 FQNEAQ (reference sequence). Trimming took 1 base from V and 5 from J; bases not matched to a gene: 10. This CDR3 region has 16 residues. CDR3 sequence (DNA): TGTGCCAGCAGCTTAGGTGGCAGGGGGCGCGTCAACGAGCAGTACTTC. It is translated as CASSLGGRGRVNEQYF.

In this sample, this clone turned up many times. The rearrangement links TRBV11-2 to TRBJ2-7; TRBD1 aligns across 7 bases. Germline values: CDR1 SGHAT, CDR2 FQNNGV. This CDR3 spans 15 amino acids. V gave up 6 bases and J gave up 0 bases; unmatched junction bases: 8. DNA of the CDR3: TGTGCCAGCAGAAGACCCGGGACAGTCTCCTACGAGCAGTACTTC. This translates into CASRRPGTVSYEQYF.